The rows below give T cell receptor beta chains drawn from one sample of a study of T cells generated in artificial thymic organoids. TCRdb re-called the 5' RACE reads with MiXCR, one entry per CDR3 protein. Of 5,000 to 6,500 distinct CDR3 sequences detected, 30% to 40% appear once; the ten largest clones hold 2.4%. The material sequenced was naive CD8+ T cells from blood. Receptor source: a human donor who gave cord blood stem cells for thymic organoid culture, a cardiac surgery patient who gave postnatal thymus, or a blood donor (not recorded which). Both conserved end residues are part of each CDR3. The D gene is left open where the match is weak. For some rows the clone size is stated as once, few or many, or as a class when expanded; others skip it.

v_gene	d_gene	j_gene	abundance	CDR3aa	CDR3nt
TRBV20-1	-	TRBJ1-1	-	CSAKTERALWTEAFF	TGCAGTGCCAAAACCGAACGGGCCCTTTGGACTGAAGCTTTCTTT
TRBV3-1	TRBD2	TRBJ2-5	-	CVGSQDGLAGAFRGPVETQYF	TGTGTCGGCAGCCAAGATGGACTAGCGGGAGCCTTTAGGGGTCCGGTCGAGACCCAGTACTTC
TRBV12-3/TRBV12-4	-	TRBJ2-2	medium-sized	CASSSRGEHGELFF	TGTGCCAGCAGTAGCCGAGGGGAGCACGGGGAGCTGTTTTTT
TRBV20-1	TRBD2	TRBJ2-7	few	CSARIGTSVTYEQYF	TGCAGTGCTAGAATTGGTACTAGCGTCACCTACGAGCAGTACTTC
TRBV4-1	-	TRBJ2-7	medium-sized	CASSQENSYEQYF	TGCGCCAGCAGCCAAGAGAACTCCTACGAGCAGTACTTC
TRBV6-1	TRBD1	TRBJ2-1	-	CASSERTGGIVSEQFF	TGTGCCAGCAGTGAGAGGACAGGGGGCATTGTCAGTGAGCAGTTCTTC
TRBV9	TRBD2	TRBJ2-3	-	CASSVRRLAGGRDTQYF	TGTGCCAGCAGCGTACGGCGACTAGCGGGGGGGAGGGATACGCAGTATTTT
TRBV12-3/TRBV12-4	-	TRBJ2-7	-	CASSFPGVWGYEQYF	TGTGCCAGCAGTTTCCCCGGGGTTTGGGGCTACGAGCAGTACTTC
TRBV20-1	-	TRBJ2-7	few	CSARALQSYEQYF	TGCAGTGCTAGAGCCCTGCAAAGCTACGAGCAGTACTTC
TRBV28	-	TRBJ2-7	few	CASSFGSGYEQYF	TGTGCCAGCAGTTTTGGTAGCGGCTACGAGCAGTACTTC
TRBV6-1	-	TRBJ2-2	-	CASSENVGGLVTGELFF	TGTGCCAGCAGTGAAAACGTAGGGGGTTTGGTAACCGGGGAGCTGTTTTTT
TRBV20-1	-	TRBJ2-7	medium-sized	CSARATDGAYEQYF	TGCAGTGCTAGAGCTACGGACGGAGCCTACGAGCAGTACTTC
TRBV12-3/TRBV12-4	-	TRBJ1-1	-	CASSLSQGRTEAFF	TGTGCCAGCAGTTTGAGCCAGGGGAGGACTGAAGCTTTCTTT
TRBV4-2	-	TRBJ1-1	-	CASSQVGGSEAFF	TGTGCCAGCAGCCAAGTAGGGGGTTCTGAAGCTTTCTTT
TRBV29-1	TRBD1	TRBJ2-7	-	CSVEGQGAYEQYF	TGCAGCGTTGAGGGACAGGGAGCCTACGAGCAGTACTTC
TRBV4-1	TRBD2	TRBJ2-1	medium-sized	CASSQGAGAYNEQFF	TGCGCCAGCAGCCAAGGGGCGGGGGCCTACAATGAGCAGTTCTTC
TRBV29-1	TRBD2	TRBJ2-5	few	CSVELAGDAGETQYF	TGCAGCGTTGAACTCGCGGGAGACGCGGGAGAGACCCAGTACTTC
TRBV12-1	-	TRBJ2-7	-	CASSFGWGQGKVSDEQYF	TGTGCCAGCAGCTTTGGTTGGGGACAGGGCAAGGTATCTGACGAGCAGTACTTC
TRBV7-6	TRBD2	TRBJ2-3	-	CASSSSLAGGADTQYF	TGTGCCAGCAGCTCCTCTCTAGCGGGGGGGGCAGATACGCAGTATTTT
TRBV4-3	-	TRBJ2-1	-	CASSQDVGPGNEQFF	TGCGCCAGCAGCCAAGATGTGGGGCCTGGGAATGAGCAGTTCTTC
TRBV3-1	TRBD2	TRBJ2-2	-	CASSQAVLAGVSNTGELFF	TGTGCCAGCAGCCAAGCGGTATTAGCGGGGGTCTCGAACACCGGGGAGCTGTTTTTT
TRBV10-2	TRBD1	TRBJ2-7	-	CASSLTGSGNEQYF	TGCGCCAGCAGCTTGACAGGGTCTGGGAACGAGCAGTACTTC
TRBV20-1	-	TRBJ2-5	few	CSARPRGQETQYF	TGCAGTGCTAGACCCAGGGGCCAAGAGACCCAGTACTTC
TRBV4-1	TRBD1	TRBJ1-1	-	CAAGTGDRVGTEAFF	TGCGCCGCCGGGACAGGGGATCGGGTGGGTACTGAAGCTTTCTTT
TRBV7-2	-	TRBJ2-7	-	CASSSIYRAPYEQYF	TGTGCCAGCAGCTCAATCTACAGGGCCCCCTACGAGCAGTACTTC
TRBV7-3	-	TRBJ2-1	few	CASSNPLGGWGNEQFF	TGTGCCAGCAGCAATCCGCTTGGAGGGTGGGGCAATGAGCAGTTCTTC
TRBV28	-	TRBJ2-7	-	CASSPSPYEQYF	TGTGCCAGCAGCCCCTCCCCCTACGAGCAGTACTTC
TRBV6-6	-	TRBJ2-7	few	CASSPKYYEQYF	TGTGCCAGCAGTCCAAAGTACTACGAGCAGTACTTC
TRBV11-2	TRBD2	TRBJ2-7	once	CASSLTSGDLYEQYF	TGTGCCAGCAGCTTAACTAGCGGGGACTTATACGAGCAGTACTTC
TRBV19	-	TRBJ2-1	few	CASSLVGDGYNEQFF	TGTGCCAGTAGTTTAGTGGGAGATGGTTACAATGAGCAGTTCTTC
TRBV7-9	TRBD2	TRBJ2-3	few	CASSLEFAGGSTDTQYF	TGTGCCAGCAGCTTAGAGTTTGCGGGAGGGAGCACAGATACGCAGTATTTT
TRBV20-1	TRBD1	TRBJ1-5	few	CSALDRGWNQPQHF	TGCAGTGCTCTGGACAGGGGATGGAATCAGCCCCAGCATTTT
TRBV2	TRBD1	TRBJ2-5	medium-sized	CASKQGETQYF	TGTGCCAGCAAACAGGGGGAGACCCAGTACTTC
TRBV12-3/TRBV12-4	-	TRBJ2-7	few	CASSLLGFSYEQYF	TGTGCCAGCAGTTTATTGGGGTTCTCCTACGAGCAGTACTTC
TRBV4-3	TRBD1	TRBJ2-1	-	CTSSQGQGNEQFF	TGCACCAGCAGCCAGGGACAGGGGAATGAGCAGTTCTTC
TRBV27	-	TRBJ2-7	few	CASRLREVGEQYF	TGTGCCAGTCGACTCAGGGAGGTGGGCGAGCAGTACTTC
TRBV5-1	-	TRBJ2-3	-	CASSYSAGRTDTQYF	TGCGCCAGCAGCTATTCGGCAGGGAGAACAGATACGCAGTATTTT
TRBV29-1	-	TRBJ1-1	few	CSVAGWNTEAFF	TGCAGCGTTGCAGGGTGGAACACTGAAGCTTTCTTT
TRBV27	-	TRBJ2-7	few	CASSLGAGTYEQYF	TGTGCCAGCAGTTTGGGTGCGGGAACCTACGAGCAGTACTTC
TRBV7-2	-	TRBJ2-1	-	CASCSLALGEQFF	TGTGCCAGCTGCTCCCTTGCCCTGGGTGAGCAGTTCTTC
TRBV9	-	TRBJ2-1	-	CASSVDSYNEQFF	TGTGCCAGCAGCGTAGACAGCTACAATGAGCAGTTCTTC
TRBV27	TRBD2	TRBJ2-1	few	CASSLLGGSSYNEQFF	TGTGCCAGCAGTTTATTGGGCGGGAGCTCCTACAATGAGCAGTTCTTC